The rows below give T cell receptor beta chains drawn from one sample of a study of T cell responses to AZD1222 COVID-19 vaccine. Produced via immunoSEQ multiplex PCR; TCRdb's table is partial and in-frame only. Of about 100,000 clones listed, about 85% are singletons. The input for sequencing was peripheral blood, taken on day 0 of AZD1222 vaccination. The source of these receptors is an adult in good health. Each CDR3 is given with its conserved first and last residue. A D gene is named only where the DNA matches it firmly. The size of a clone is reported for some rows only, either as once, few or many, or as a class for expanded clones.

CDR3 | DNA | size | J | V | D
CAIKEGGYEQYF | TGTGCCATTAAGGAGGGAGGCTACGAGCAGTACTTC | few | TRBJ2-7 | TRBV10-3 | NA
CASSLLASRQPQHF | TGTGCCAGCAGCTTGTTGGCCAGTAGACAGCCCCAGCATTTT | NA | TRBJ1-5 | TRBV5-6 | NA
CASSALGGVSNTGELFF | TGTGCCAGCAGCGCCCTCGGGGGGGTTTCTAACACCGGGGAGCTGTTTTTT | NA | TRBJ2-2 | TRBV9 | TRBD2
CASSPRDSREQYF | TGTGCCAGCAGTCCACGGGACTCGCGAGAGCAGTACTTC | NA | TRBJ2-7 | TRBV6-2/TRBV6-3 | NA
CASSLVAGSYQETQYF | TGTGCCAGCAGCTTAGTCGCAGGGTCATACCAAGAGACCCAGTACTTC | NA | TRBJ2-5 | TRBV7-8 | NA
CASSLVVAGHEQYF | TGTGCCAGCAGCTTGGTGGTAGCGGGACACGAGCAGTACTTC | NA | TRBJ2-7 | TRBV5-8 | TRBD2
CSFTSGSTDTQYF | TGCAGCTTTACTAGCGGAAGCACAGATACGCAGTATTTT | NA | TRBJ2-3 | TRBV29-1 | TRBD2
CASSFDYDQPQHF | TGTGCCAGCAGCTTCGACTATGACCAGCCCCAGCATTTT | NA | TRBJ1-5 | TRBV11-2 | NA
CASSGSGQGTDTQYF | TGTGCCAGCAGTGGTTCCGGACAGGGCACAGATACGCAGTATTTT | NA | TRBJ2-3 | TRBV2 | TRBD1
CASSQRTSGADTQYF | TGTGCCAGCAGTCAAAGGACTAGCGGAGCAGATACGCAGTATTTT | NA | TRBJ2-3 | TRBV6-6 | TRBD2
CASSTPVRLEQYF | TGTGCCAGCAGCACCCCTGTCCGGCTCGAGCAGTACTTC | NA | TRBJ2-7 | TRBV7-9 | NA
CASSPRQAPFYGYTF | TGTGCCAGCAGCCCTAGACAGGCCCCCTTCTATGGCTACACCTTC | NA | TRBJ1-2 | TRBV7-9 | NA
CASSYSLGTGYGYTF | TGTGCCAGCAGTTATAGTTTAGGGACCGGCTATGGCTACACCTTC | NA | TRBJ1-2 | TRBV6-5 | NA
CASSFASEAAEQYF | TGCGCCAGCAGCTTTGCGTCGGAGGCGGCCGAGCAGTACTTC | NA | TRBJ2-7 | TRBV5-1 | NA